The T cell receptor (beta chain) described here comes from a study of blood T cell repertoires in COVID-19. Trimming left V 1 base short and J 2 bases short, with 12 bases between. CDR1 is MGHRA and CDR2 is YSYEKL in the germline V gene. This CDR3 is built from 15 residues. Sequencing was performed with immunoSEQ multiplex PCR; in TCRdb, only in-frame clones are kept and a portion is missing. The table includes about 210,000 clones, 86% detected once. The source material was PBMCs or T cells enriched from blood (not recorded which). The rearrangement links TRBV4-1 to TRBJ2-7, with a weak D call TRBD1 (5 bases). The source of this sequence is a woman in her twenties or thirties who had been exposed to COVID-19. DNA of the CDR3: TGCGCCAGCAGCCAAGCCTTCGAAGGGGCCTACGAGCAGTACTTC. Its translation: CASSQAFEGAYEQYF.